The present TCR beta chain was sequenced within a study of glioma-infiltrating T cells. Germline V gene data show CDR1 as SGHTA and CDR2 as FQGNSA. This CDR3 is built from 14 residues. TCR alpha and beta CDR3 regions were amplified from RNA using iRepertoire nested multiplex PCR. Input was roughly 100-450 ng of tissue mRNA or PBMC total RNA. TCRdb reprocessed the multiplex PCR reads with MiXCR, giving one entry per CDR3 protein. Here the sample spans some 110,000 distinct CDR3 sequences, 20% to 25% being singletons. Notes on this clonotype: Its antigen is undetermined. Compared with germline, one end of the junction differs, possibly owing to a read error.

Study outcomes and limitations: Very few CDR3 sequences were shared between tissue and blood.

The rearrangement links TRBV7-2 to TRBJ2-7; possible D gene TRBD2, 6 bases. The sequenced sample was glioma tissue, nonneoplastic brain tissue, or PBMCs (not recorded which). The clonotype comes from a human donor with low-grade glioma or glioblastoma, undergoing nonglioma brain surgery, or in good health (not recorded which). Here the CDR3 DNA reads TGTGCCAGCAGCTTAACTGGAGGGGTCTACGAGCAGCACTTC. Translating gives CASSLTGGVYEQHF.